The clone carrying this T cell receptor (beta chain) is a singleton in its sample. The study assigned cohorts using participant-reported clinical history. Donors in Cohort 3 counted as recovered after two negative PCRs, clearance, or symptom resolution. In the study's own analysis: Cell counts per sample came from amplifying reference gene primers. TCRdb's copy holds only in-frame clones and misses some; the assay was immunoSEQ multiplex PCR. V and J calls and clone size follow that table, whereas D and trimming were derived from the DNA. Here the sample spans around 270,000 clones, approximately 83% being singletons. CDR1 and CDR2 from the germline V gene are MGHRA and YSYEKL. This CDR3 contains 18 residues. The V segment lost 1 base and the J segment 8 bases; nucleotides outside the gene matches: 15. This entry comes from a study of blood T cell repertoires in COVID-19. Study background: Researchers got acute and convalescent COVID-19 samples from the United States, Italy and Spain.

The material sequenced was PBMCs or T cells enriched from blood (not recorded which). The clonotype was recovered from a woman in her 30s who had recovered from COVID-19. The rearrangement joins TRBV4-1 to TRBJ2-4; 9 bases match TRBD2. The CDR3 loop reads CASSQGVPVAGVIDIQYF. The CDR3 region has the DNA TGCGCCAGCAGCCAAGGGGTCCCGGTAGCGGGAGTAATAGACATTCAGTACTTC.